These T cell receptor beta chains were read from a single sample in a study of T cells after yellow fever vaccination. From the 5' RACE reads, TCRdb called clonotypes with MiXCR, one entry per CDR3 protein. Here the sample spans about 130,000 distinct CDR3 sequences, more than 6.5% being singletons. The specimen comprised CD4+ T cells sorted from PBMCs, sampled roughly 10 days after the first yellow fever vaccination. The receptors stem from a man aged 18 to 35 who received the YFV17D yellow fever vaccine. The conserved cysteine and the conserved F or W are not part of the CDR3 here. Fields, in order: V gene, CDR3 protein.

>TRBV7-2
ASSLATVKNIQY
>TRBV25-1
ASRETGAFTEAF
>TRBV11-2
ASSQISRATGELF
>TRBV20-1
SARASGFTDTQY
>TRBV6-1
AARARYEQF
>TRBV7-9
ASRKNRDGDTGELF
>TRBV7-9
ASSADRAYEKLF
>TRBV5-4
ASSHWGQDYEQY
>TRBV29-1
SAGDRGHGYT
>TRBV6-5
ASSYDTPGQGVTDTQY
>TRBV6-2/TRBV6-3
ASSYLRGLEQF
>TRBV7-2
ASSPGLGVSDTQY
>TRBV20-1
SAREEVYGNTIY
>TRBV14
ASSQTQGWSGELF
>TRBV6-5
ASRFTGRNTEAF
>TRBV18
ASSPARGEQY
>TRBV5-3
ARSPSRVGETQY
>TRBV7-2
ASSGQRETQY
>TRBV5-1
ASSPLAGSSGELF
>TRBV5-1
ASSLDRAAPTGELF
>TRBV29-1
SVERQGAGVWGYT
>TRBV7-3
ASSPQGDRGLDEQF
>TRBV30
AWAPGGAGYT
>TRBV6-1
ASRDFSRGGTHTEAF
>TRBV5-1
ASRGGRETQY
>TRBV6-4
ASIVASGAQETQY
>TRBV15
ATSRSTGEGSPLH
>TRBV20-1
SGGQAGGANTEAF
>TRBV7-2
ASSYQQGHEQY
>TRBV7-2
ASSPGLVPYQETQY
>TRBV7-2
ASSLARVGFHGYT
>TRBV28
ASSLWGQGHYNEQF
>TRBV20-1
SASRGQGGYGYT
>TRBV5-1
ASSSPLGQTNTEAF
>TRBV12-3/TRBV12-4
ASSLGDTDTQY
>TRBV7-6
ASSTPPRTRLGELF
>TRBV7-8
ASSFVLAGGAKNIQY
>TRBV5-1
ASSPTGGLTEAF
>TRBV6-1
ASSTDRENEKLF
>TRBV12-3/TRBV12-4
ASSLTGGHGYT
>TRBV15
ATSRPGSYNEQF
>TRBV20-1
SARDLWGGAYGYT
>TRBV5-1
ASSRDRGGNTIY
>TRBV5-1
ASSTGQGNQPQH
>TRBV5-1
ASSAGRGEETQY
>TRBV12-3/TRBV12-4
ASSAIGLQETQY
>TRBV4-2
ASSQDPGGTYGYT
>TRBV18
ASSWTGGPETQY
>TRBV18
ASSPAENQPQH
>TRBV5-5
ASSLGDRVYEPQH
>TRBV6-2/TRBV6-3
ASSYPEGTQY